This TCR beta chain appears in the sequencing data of a study of OX40 agonist ivuxolimab in advanced cancers. Study-level information: The group had a mean age of 60 years, ranged from roughly 20 to 80, and was 82.7% male. Eligibility admitted prior anti-PD-1, anti-PD-L1 or anti-CTLA-4 therapy; 35% to 40% had some.

The V gene's germline CDR1 is MNHEY and CDR2 SMNVEV (reference sequence). The CDR3 loop spans 15 amino acids. Trimming stripped 5 bases from V and 8 bases from J, with 21 bases between. Generated by immunoSEQ multiplex PCR, the TCRdb table keeps only in-frame clones and is missing some. The sample lists more than 15,000 clones, about 88% seen once, with approximately 70% in the top ten. Anyone with autoimmune disease history or systemic immunosuppression was excluded. The clonotype was recovered from an adult with an advanced solid tumor such as melanoma, head and neck, liver or kidney cancer. This sequence joins TRBV27 and TRBJ1-2, with D maybe TRBD1 (6 bases). Sequencing was performed on CD4+ or CD8+ T cells sorted from blood, taken in a trial of the OX40 agonist ivuxolimab. CDR3 amino acids: CASSTQWAGADGYTF. The CDR3 DNA reads TGTGCCAGCAGTACCCAATGGGCGGGGGCTGACGGCTACACCTTC.